This T cell receptor (beta chain) is drawn from a study of blood T cell repertoires in COVID-19. Study in general: T cells, B-cell-depleted T cells, or PBMCs provided the cDNA or gDNA that served as material.

Authors' analysis steps: Quantification of nucleated cells was approximated via reference gene primer amplification. Clones were read by immunoSEQ multiplex PCR, and TCRdb kept only the in-frame ones, dropping some. That table gives V, J and clone size, and the DNA gave D and trimming. Here the sample spans 300,000 to 450,000 clones, about nine tenths being singletons. CDR1 is SEHNR and CDR2 is FQNEAQ in the germline V gene (reference sequence). V lost 5 bases, J lost 1 base, and 8 bases lay in between. CDR3 length: 13 residues. The sequenced material came from peripheral blood. J is TRBJ1-1 and V is TRBV7-9, with D unresolved. The sequence was collected from a woman aged 60-70 years with COVID-19, enrolled during active disease. The CDR3 loop is CASSHNENTEAFF. The DNA of the CDR3 is TGTGCCAGCAGCCACAATGAGAACACTGAAGCTTTCTTT.